Listed here are 22 T cell receptor beta chains from one sample, sequenced in a study of blood T cell repertoires in COVID-19. Only in-frame clones appear in the TCRdb table, and some are missing; sequencing was by immunoSEQ multiplex PCR. The sample lists about 280,000 clones, 83% occurring once. The specimen sequenced was peripheral blood. Every receptor here comes from a woman between 50 and 59 years old who had recovered from COVID-19.

In the case of this clone: This sample also contains other DNA sequences that code for the same CDR3. V gene TRBV4-3 combines with J gene TRBJ2-7; 8 bases fit TRBD1. This CDR3 has 13 amino acids. CDR1 is LGHNA and CDR2 is YSLEER in the germline V gene. The trim removed 2 bases at V and 4 bases at J, leaving 1 base unmatched. The chain's CDR3 is CASSQNRGYEQYF. CDR3 nucleotide sequence: TGCGCCAGCAGCCAAAACAGGGGGTACGAGCAGTACTTC.

The J gene is TRBJ1-1, the V gene TRBV19; D gene unclear. Germline loops: CDR1 LNHDA, CDR2 SQIVND (reference sequence). The V end lost 1 base, the J end lost 5 bases, and 11 bases lay between the germline ends. This CDR3 has 14 residues. CDR3 DNA sequence: TGTGCCAGTAGTATAGCGGGGTATGGGACTGAAGCTTTCTTT. It specifies CASSIAGYGTEAFF.

The chain is built from TRBV28 and TRBJ2-6; D remains unclear. The V end was cut by 5 bases, the J end by 0 bases, with 11 bases between. The CDR3 runs 16 residues. Germline values: CDR1 MDHEN, CDR2 SYDVKM. DNA for the CDR3: TGTGCCAGCAGTACCCCACAGTTCTCTGGGGCCAACGTCCTGACTTTC. This translates into CASSTPQFSGANVLTF.

This chain joins TRBV27 and TRBJ2-1, with 7 bases that match TRBD1. Losses at the gene ends were 5 bases for V and 1 base for J; bases not matched to a gene: 5. This CDR3 region has 15 residues. Germline V gene lookup returns CDR1 MNHEY and CDR2 SMNVEV (reference sequence). For the CDR3, the DNA is TGTGCCAGCAGTATCGAGGGGGCGTCCTACAATGAGCAGTTCTTC. It specifies CASSIEGASYNEQFF.

This rearrangement joins TRBV10-1 to TRBJ2-1; TRBD2 matches at 12 bases. CDR1 and CDR2 (germline): WNHNN, SYGVQD (reference sequence). The CDR3 is 16 amino acids. V gave up 2 bases and J gave up 4 bases; unmatched junction bases: 3. The CDR3 sequence: CASSEPTSGGYNEQFF. CDR3 in DNA: TGCGCCAGCAGTGAGCCGACTAGCGGGGGATACAATGAGCAGTTCTTC.

V usage is TRBV25-1 and J usage is TRBJ1-2; 9 bases are shared with TRBD1. The V and J ends lost 5 bases and 4 bases, in that order; junction bases with no gene match: 5. This CDR3 is built from 14 residues. Germline V gene sequence: CDR1 MGHDK, CDR2 SYGVNS. CDR3 in DNA: TGTGCCAGCAGTTTAACAGGGGGCGGCTATGGCTACACCTTC. This gives the protein CASSLTGGGYGYTF.

The genes are TRBV3-1 (or the pseudogene TRBV3-2) and TRBJ2-7, with TRBD1 identical over 8 bases. The CDR3 is 16 residues long. J was trimmed by 2 bases and V by 0 bases; bases with no gene match: 6. Germline V gene lookup returns CDR1 LGHDT and CDR2 YNNKEL (reference sequence). CDR3 loop: CASSQELGQVTYEQYF. CDR3 DNA: TGTGCCAGCAGCCAAGAACTGGGACAGGTAACCTACGAGCAGTACTTC.

The V gene is TRBV7-2, the J gene TRBJ2-3; 12 positions agree with TRBD1. This CDR3 contains 16 residues. The junction had 4 bases not matched to a gene; V was cut back by 1 base and J by 5 bases. Germline CDR1 is SGHTA and CDR2 is FQGNSA. CDR3 in amino acids: CASSLGDRGRRDTQYF. In DNA, the CDR3 is TGTGCCAGCAGCTTAGGGGACAGGGGGCGTCGAGATACGCAGTATTTT.

This chain joins TRBV19 and TRBJ1-1; possibly TRBD1 for D (5 bases). The germline gives CDR1 LNHDA, CDR2 SQIVND (reference sequence). Trimming stripped 3 bases from V and 1 base from J, with 15 bases between. CDR3 length: 16 residues. CDR3: CASSMLAGRGNTEAFF. DNA for the CDR3: TGTGCCAGTAGTATGTTGGCAGGAAGGGGGAACACTGAAGCTTTCTTT. The variable domain in full, completed from reference TRBV19 and TRBJ1-1, reads DGGITQSPKYLFRKEGQNVTLSCEQNLNHDAMYWYRQDPGQGLRLIYYSQIVNDFQKGDIAEGYSVSREKKESFPLTVTSAQKNPTAFYLCASSMLAGRGNTEAFFGQGTRLTVV.

The chain is built from TRBV12-3 or TRBV12-4 and TRBJ2-2; D unclear. The CDR3 is 12 amino acids. Trimming pared 3 bases from V and 7 bases from J, leaving 6 bases between. DNA for the CDR3: TGTGCCAGCAGTTTTGCCAGCGGGGAGCTGTTTTTT. Amino acids: CASSFASGELFF.

This clone was recorded once. The chain couples TRBV6-2 or TRBV6-3 to TRBJ1-3; 8 nucleotides line up with TRBD1. V was clipped by 2 bases and J by 2 bases; unmatched bases: 2. This CDR3 has 15 residues. Germline V gene lookup returns CDR1 MNHEY and CDR2 SVGEGT. The CDR3 DNA reads TGTGCCAGCAGTTACCGGACAGGGACTGGAAACACCATATATTTT. This codes for CASSYRTGTGNTIYF.

The chain joins TRBV9 to TRBJ2-1, with a possible D match to TRBD2 (6 bases). Germline V gives CDR1 SGDLS, CDR2 YYNGEE. This CDR3 is built from 15 residues. The V and J ends lost 2 bases and 4 bases respectively, with 13 bases between them. CDR3 loop: CASSVSEGSYNEQFF. CDR3 bases: TGTGCCAGCAGCGTTTCGGAGGGATCTTACAATGAGCAGTTCTTC. The full variable domain, completed using reference TRBV9 and TRBJ2-1, is DSGVTQTPKHLITATGQRVTLRCSPRSGDLSVYWYQQSLDQGLQFLIQYYNGEERAKGNILERFSAQQFPDLHSELNLSSLELGDSALYFCASSVSEGSYNEQFFGPGTRLTVL.

The chain employs TRBV3-1 (or the pseudogene TRBV3-2) and TRBJ2-7; TRBD1 aligns across 7 bases. CDR3 length equals 14 residues. After removal of 3 bases from V and 5 bases from J, the junction contained 7 bases not matched to a gene. Germline CDR1 LGHDT, CDR2 YNNKEL (reference sequence). CDR3 amino acids: CASSHLEGADEQYF. For the CDR3, the DNA is TGTGCCAGCAGCCATTTAGAGGGGGCGGACGAGCAGTACTTC.

The chain is built from TRBV18 and TRBJ2-7, with 8 bases identical to TRBD1. This CDR3 region has 14 residues. Germline V gene lookup returns CDR1 KGHSH and CDR2 LQKENI. The junction had 9 bases not matched to a gene; V was cut back by 6 bases and J by 5 bases. CDR3 protein: CASSDVDRAHEQYF. The CDR3 nucleotides are TGTGCCAGCTCCGACGTGGACAGGGCCCACGAGCAGTACTTC.

J is TRBJ2-3 and V is TRBV4-1; 12 nucleotides agree with TRBD2. Germline V lookup: CDR1 MGHRA, CDR2 YSYEKL. CDR3 length equals 18 residues. After removal of 1 base from V and 2 bases from J, the junction contained 7 bases not matched to a gene. CDR3 sequence: CASSQAAGLAGFTDTQYF. Here the CDR3 DNA reads TGCGCCAGCAGCCAAGCCGCCGGACTAGCGGGGTTCACAGATACGCAGTATTTT.

The V call is TRBV28, the J call TRBJ1-1; 8 positions agree with TRBD1. V shed 5 bases and J 8 bases; nucleotides not matched to a gene: 13. This CDR3 spans 15 amino acids. Germline V gene lookup returns CDR1 MDHEN and CDR2 SYDVKM. The CDR3 reads CASSPPTGGVVEAFF. DNA of the CDR3: TGTGCCAGCAGTCCTCCAACAGGGGGAGTTGTGGAAGCTTTCTTT.

V and J are TRBV18 and TRBJ1-2; D remains unclear. Per germline, CDR1 KGHSH and CDR2 LQKENI. The ends were cut back, 3 bases at V and 2 bases at J, with 7 bases in the middle. This CDR3 has 13 amino acids. The CDR3 sequence: CASSPGGNYGYTF. CDR3 bases: TGTGCCAGCTCACCGGGCGGGAACTATGGCTACACCTTC.

This sequence joins TRBV9 and TRBJ1-2; 8 bases are shared with TRBD1. The germline V gene encodes CDR1 SGDLS and CDR2 YYNGEE. V lost 4 bases, J lost 7 bases, and 15 bases stayed unmatched. This CDR3 has 16 residues. The CDR3 nucleotides read TGTGCCAGCAGCCCCCCATCGGGCAGGGGGCGCGGTGGCTACACCTTC. Encoded protein: CASSPPSGRGRGGYTF.

The V call is TRBV28, the J call TRBJ1-1; 11 bases fit TRBD1. Germline values: CDR1 MDHEN, CDR2 SYDVKM. This CDR3 contains 15 residues. Trimming removed 6 bases from V and 5 bases from J; junction bases left unmatched: 8. DNA for the CDR3: TGTGCCAGCAGCCAAAGGACAGGGGGCAAGACTGAAGCTTTCTTT. Its translation: CASSQRTGGKTEAFF.

The V call is TRBV19, the J call TRBJ1-1; 10 nucleotides agree with TRBD1. This CDR3 has 15 residues. The ends lost 7 bases at V and 4 bases at J; junction bases unmatched: 9. The germline V gene has CDR1 LNHDA and CDR2 SQIVND (reference sequence). The CDR3 DNA follows: TGTGCCAGTATCACTCTCGGGACAGGGGCCACTGAAGCTTTCTTT. It specifies CASITLGTGATEAFF.

This clone was counted once. The same CDR3 also results from other DNA sequences found in this sample. The J gene is TRBJ2-7, the V gene TRBV29-1; D is perhaps TRBD1 (5 bases). Trimming pared 4 bases from V and 2 bases from J, leaving 9 bases between. Germline V CDR1 and CDR2: SQVTM, ANQGSEA. This CDR3 is built from 12 residues. The CDR3 coding sequence is TGCAGCGTTGGTAGGGGAACCTACGAGCAGTACTTC. Amino acids: CSVGRGTYEQYF.

This sequence joins TRBV7-9 and TRBJ1-1; 10 bases are a match to TRBD1. The CDR3 covers 15 residues. Trimming removed 4 bases from V and 5 bases from J; junction bases left unmatched: 7. Germline V CDR1 and CDR2: SEHNR, FQNEAQ (reference sequence). The CDR3 loop reads CASSSGLGQGTEAFF. CDR3 nucleotide sequence: TGTGCCAGCAGCTCGGGTCTGGGACAGGGGACTGAAGCTTTCTTT.